Each of the 13 T cell receptor beta chains below was sequenced from the same sample in a study of a mutant IDH1 vaccine in newly diagnosed glioma. TCRdb keeps only in-frame clones here, not all; method: immunoSEQ multiplex PCR. This table has about 68,000 clones, less than 90% appearing once. Their cognate antigens are unknown. Time point: week 35, safety follow-up. Topical imiquimod was applied with each vaccine dose, which held 300 ug of mutant IDH1 20-mer peptide. The specimen was PBMCs, collected from a glioma patient whose treatment included an IDH1 peptide vaccine. All receptors come from a man aged 18 to 29 with glioma.

V and J are TRBV9 and TRBJ2-6; 8 bases agree with TRBD2. In germline, CDR1 is SGDLS, CDR2 YYNGEE. CDR3 length equals 18 residues. J was trimmed by 0 bases and V by 3 bases; bases with no gene match: 8. The CDR3 coding sequence is TGTGCCAGCAGCGCCCGCGGGAGGATGGGCTCTGGGGCCAACGTCCTGACTTTC. Translation: CASSARGRMGSGANVLTF.

This clone was counted only a few times. This chain links TRBV4-1 with TRBJ1-1; the D is unclear. Between the trimmed V and J ends, which lost 0 bases and 0 bases, there was a span of 5 bases. In germline, CDR1 is MGHRA, CDR2 YSYEKL. This CDR3 contains 14 residues. The CDR3 DNA sequence: TGCGCCAGCAGCCAAGATCGCCTGAACACTGAAGCTTTCTTT. As protein: CASSQDRLNTEAFF.

The rearrangement links TRBV5-8 to TRBJ1-1; 8 bases match TRBD1. The CDR3 spans 14 residues. Germline V CDR1 and CDR2: SGHTS, YDEGEE. With V trimmed by 4 bases and J by 8 bases, 10 bases remained unmatched. In DNA form, the CDR3 reads TGTGCCAGCAGCCATCCCCGGCGGACAGGGGAAGCTTTCTTT. It is translated as CASSHPRRTGEAFF.

V and J are TRBV4-3 and TRBJ1-2; tentatively, D is TRBD1 (5 bases). The germline CDR1 and CDR2 sequences are LGHNA and YSLEER. This CDR3 has 15 amino acids. V lost 4 bases and J lost 2, with 14 bases in between. The CDR3 sequence: CASSPYRRANYGYTF. CDR3 DNA: TGCGCCAGCAGCCCCTACAGGCGCGCCAACTATGGCTACACCTTC.

This clone was seen only once. This chain links TRBV6-6 with TRBJ1-2; 8 bases line up with TRBD1. This CDR3 region has 13 residues. Trimming cost V 10 bases and J 5 bases; bases outside gene matches: 9. From germline, CDR1 is MNHNY and CDR2 SVGAGI (reference sequence). The DNA for the CDR3 is TGTGCCATAAACGGACAGGGTGAATATGGCTACACCTTC. Encoded protein: CAINGQGEYGYTF.

V gene TRBV7-2 combines with J gene TRBJ1-5; D unresolved. This CDR3 has 14 amino acids. V lost 5 bases, J lost 3 bases, and 11 bases lay in between. Germline values: CDR1 SGHTA, CDR2 FQGNSA. The CDR3, as DNA: TGTGCCAGCAGCCCCGACGGACTCAATCAGCCCCAGCATTTT. This gives the protein CASSPDGLNQPQHF.

This rearrangement joins TRBV5-1 to TRBJ2-1; 7 nucleotides align to TRBD1. After removal of 3 bases from V and 7 bases from J, the junction contained 7 bases not matched to a gene. Germline CDR1 is SGHRS and CDR2 is YFSETQ. The CDR3 covers 14 residues. DNA of the CDR3: TGCGCCAGCAGCTACCGACGACAGGGTAATGAGCAGTTCTTC. Encoded protein: CASSYRRQGNEQFF.

The chain recombines TRBV2 with TRBJ2-7; D is unresolved. CDR3 length equals 11 residues. The V gene lost 6 bases and the J gene lost 9 bases, with 12 bases spanning the gap. Germline V lookup: CDR1 SNHLY, CDR2 FYNNEI. The CDR3 sequence: CASRAQGGQYF. As DNA, the CDR3 is TGTGCCAGCAGAGCACAAGGTGGGCAGTACTTC.

The chain has TRBV5-8 and TRBJ1-5; 8 bases map to TRBD1. J gave up 0 bases and V 2 bases, and 7 bases lay outside the gene matches. The CDR3 is 17 residues long. The germline V gene has CDR1 SGHTS and CDR2 YDEGEE. For the CDR3, the DNA is TGTGCCAGCAGCTTCAGGACAGGGATTTATAGCAATCAGCCCCAGCATTTT. Translating it yields CASSFRTGIYSNQPQHF.

This rearrangement joins TRBV18 to TRBJ2-7; TRBD1 agrees at 7 bases. The V gene's germline CDR1 is KGHSH and CDR2 LQKENI. With 4 bases clipped from V and 3 bases from J, the junction kept 24 bases outside the gene matches. The CDR3 covers 20 residues. CDR3 in DNA: TGTGCCAGCTCACAAAGATCAGAGACAGGGTTTCTATCTGTGGGCTACGAGCAGTACTTC. Translating gives CASSQRSETGFLSVGYEQYF. Complete variable domain (other parts from reference TRBV18 and TRBJ2-7): NAGVMQNPRHLVRRRGQEARLRCSPMKGHSHVYWYRQLPEEGLKFMVYLQKENIIDESGMPKERFSAEFPKEGPSILRIQQVVRGDSAAYFCASSQRSETGFLSVGYEQYFGPGTRLTVT.

This clone was found once. The J gene is TRBJ2-5, the V gene TRBV7-9, with TRBD2 identical over 8 bases. Per germline, CDR1 SEHNR and CDR2 FQNEAQ (reference sequence). With 1 base clipped from V and 3 bases from J, the junction kept 1 base outside the gene matches. The CDR3 is 14 residues long. The CDR3 DNA sequence: TGTGCCAGCAGCTTAGGACTAGCGAAAGAGACCCAGTACTTC. Residues: CASSLGLAKETQYF.

The J gene is TRBJ1-2, the V gene TRBV25-1; 11 nucleotides match TRBD1. The germline V gene encodes CDR1 MGHDK and CDR2 SYGVNS. CDR3 length: 18 residues. The V segment lost 5 bases and the J segment 7 bases; nucleotides outside the gene matches: 18. Written as DNA, the CDR3 is TGTGCCAGCAGTCAATCTGCTCCACTAGGACAGGGGGCGTTTGGCTACACCTTC. It encodes CASSQSAPLGQGAFGYTF.

The chain uses TRBV20-1 and TRBJ1-2; no definite D call. The CDR3 sequence is 11 residues long. V shed 6 bases and J shed 5 bases, with 10 bases lying between them. In germline, CDR1 is DFQATT, CDR2 SNEGSKA (reference sequence). The CDR3 reads CSAPGLYGYTF. The DNA of the CDR3 is TGCAGTGCCCCCGGACTTTATGGCTACACCTTC.